The sequence of this TCR beta chain was determined in a study of blood T cell repertoires in COVID-19. In the study overall: In each case, the material was cDNA or gDNA derived from T cells, B-cell-depleted T cells, or PBMCs.

This clone showed up just a few times. In Seattle, patients joined the study during active infection and were tracked longitudinally. Original processing methods: Reference gene primer amplification in the assay estimated nucleated cell counts. Method: immunoSEQ multiplex PCR; TCRdb's copy keeps in-frame clones and lacks some. That table is the source of V, J and clone size, and D and trimming were worked out from the DNA. The sample includes 200,000 to 250,000 clones, 82% seen only once; the top ten take over 7%. The clonotype originates from a woman older than 75 with COVID-19, enrolled during active disease. Sequencing input: peripheral blood.

Here the CDR3 reads CASSLALAGDKATQYF. CDR3 bases: TGTGCCAGCAGCTTAGCACTAGCGGGAGATAAGGCGACCCAGTACTTC. This chain connects TRBV7-2 to TRBJ2-5; TRBD2 agrees at 11 bases. The CDR3 is 16 amino acids. J lost 7 bases, V lost 0 bases, and 7 bases had no gene match. Germline CDR1 reads SGHTA; CDR2 reads FQGNSA.